Listed below are T cell receptor beta chains from one sample, sequenced in a study of CD8+CD57+ T cells in acquired aplastic anemia. TCRdb fed the reads into MiXCR, producing one record per CDR3 protein. The repertoire holds around 64,000 distinct CDR3 sequences, with 45% to 70% as singletons. The sample was sorted CD4+, CD8+, or CD8+CD57+ T cells (not recorded which) from PBMCs. These receptors were taken from a human donor in good health, serving as a control. Each CDR3 is given with its conserved first and last residue. The D gene is left open where the match is weak.

v_call,d_call,cdr3_aa
TRBV20-1,TRBD2,CSARVTSGGAYEQYF
TRBV18,NA,CASSPPNTEAFF
TRBV15,NA,CATSRGGDSYEQYF
TRBV29-1,NA,CSVDSRSNYGYTF
TRBV15,NA,CATSRADSAGNTIYF
TRBV20-1,NA,CSAPIPTGYSGTEAFF
TRBV19,TRBD1,CASSSQGATNEKLFF
TRBV24-1,NA,CATSGAGWYGYTF
TRBV13,TRBD2,CASSLRSGSDTQYF
TRBV25-1,TRBD2,CASSLLAGGNTDTQYF
TRBV19,NA,CASSRQDLGNYEQYF
TRBV5-1,NA,CASSLAGRTEAFF
TRBV15,TRBD1,CATSREEGGVTEAFF
TRBV6-2/TRBV6-3,NA,CASLVSGANVLTF
TRBV4-2,TRBD2,CASSDRTSGGGSYNEQFF
TRBV20-1,NA,CSARVGVGGPGAQYF
TRBV20-1,NA,CSASSGGANEQYF
TRBV30,TRBD1,CAWSVNRGAYGYTF
TRBV10-1,TRBD1,CASSGQGSSGYTF
TRBV2,TRBD2,CASSSSGGTLNEQYF
TRBV24-1,NA,CATMTSGGHEQFF
TRBV5-1,NA,CASSQDGGDTEAFF
TRBV19,NA,CASTQRGEDQPQHF
TRBV29-1,TRBD1,CSVDWTGGNYGYTF
TRBV27,NA,CASSLGRDREAGELFF
TRBV2,NA,CADGQSPNYGYTF
TRBV7-2,NA,CASSYGTKRYTF
TRBV7-8,TRBD1,CASSLGQGLAGEKLFF
TRBV5-4,NA,CASSLGDYEQYF
TRBV5-1,NA,CASSTGREGANYGYTF
TRBV14,NA,CASSQGDTQYF
TRBV10-3,TRBD1,CAISQGQANSYEQYF
TRBV11-2,NA,CASRRGERAFF
TRBV5-1,TRBD1,CASSVPGQILETQYF
TRBV25-1,TRBD1,CASSEYQGADAYEQYF
TRBV13,NA,CASMIRISYNEQFF
TRBV5-1,TRBD1,CASSLTGGNYGYTF
TRBV28,TRBD1,CASSLAGGRSYEQYF
TRBV19,NA,CASKPARIQTDTQYF
TRBV7-9,NA,CASSLDSSGYTF
TRBV15,TRBD2,CATSLDTGGLQYF
TRBV7-2,NA,CASSFDAIDTQYF
TRBV24-1,TRBD2,CATSPGLGPVANEQYF
TRBV15,NA,CATSRVRRSSSYNEQFF
TRBV2,NA,CASKGTFLEPQHF
TRBV7-3,NA,CASSRLEKQFF
TRBV7-9,NA,CASSPNRATNEKLFF
TRBV18,NA,CASSHATDTGELFF
TRBV2,TRBD1,CASRAGTVQQETQYF
TRBV9,TRBD1,CASSVGGQSTDTQYF
TRBV19,NA,CASSTGSSDTQYF
TRBV2,TRBD2,CASRTQLAGSGEQYF
TRBV29-1,TRBD2,CSVEAGDPYEQYF
TRBV2,NA,CASRGGYTF
TRBV19,NA,CASHDMRNTEAFF
TRBV2,NA,CASRTNADTEAFF
TRBV28,NA,CASAGERYQPQHF